This TCR beta chain is from a study of shared clonotypes between healthy human individuals. TCRdb's table, derived via immunoSEQ multiplex PCR, lists solely in-frame clones and lacks some. The sample comprises millions of clones, about 95% of which are singletons, and around 1.1% rests with the top ten. The naive CD8 fraction comprised CD45RO-negative cells positively selected for CCR7 and excluded terminally differentiated effector memory CD45RA+ cells. This CDR3 comprises 13 residues. The V end was cut by 5 bases, the J end by 9 bases, with 16 bases between. Germline V CDR1 and CDR2: PRHDT, FYEKMQ (reference sequence). A single count supports this clone.

The TCR originated in a man aged 18 to 29 in good health. The source material was naive CD8+ T cells sorted from blood. The genes are TRBV13 and TRBJ1-2; D uncertain. The CDR3 bases are TGTGCCAGCAGCCCCCAGGTGGAAGTGCGCTACACCTTC. Amino acid sequence: CASSPQVEVRYTF.